This paragraph covers one T cell receptor (beta chain) sequence. Its cognate antigen is unknown. The source of the sample is a study of vaccination effects on CD4 cells after COVID-19. Across the whole study: There were a couple of convalescent patients who gave samples 16 days and one week before vaccination.

Trimming took off 4 bases at V and 8 bases at J, with 11 bases between the two ends. CDR1 SGHTA and CDR2 FQGTGA come from the germline V gene. The CDR3 extends over 13 amino acids. Some clones are missing from TCRdb's copy, which holds only in-frame ones; the method was immunoSEQ multiplex PCR. Of about 26,000 clones listed, 78% are singletons. Findings of the study overall: Long after vaccination, the clones induced by infection and by vaccine shrank markedly in size.

CD4+ T cells specific for antigen were expanded with viral peptide pools by the ViraFEST assay before sequencing. Isolating CD4+ T cells followed less than 12 days of culture. By PCR, the person was confirmed to have had SARS-CoV-2 infection between March and December 2020. The source is a human donor who had a prior SARS-CoV-2 infection. The chain links TRBV7-3 to TRBJ2-2; D is unresolved. The starting material was CD4+ T cells from PBMCs cultured with HCoV-NL63 spike peptides, obtained before COVID-19 vaccination. The CDR3 DNA is TGTGCCAGCAGCTCGATAATGGAAGGGGAGCTGTTTTTT. Translated: CASSSIMEGELFF.